This entry describes one T cell receptor beta chain. As yet, its antigen is unknown. Produced via immunoSEQ multiplex PCR; TCRdb's table is partial and in-frame only. In the table there are over 95,000 clones, approximately 90% of which are singletons. The record originates from a study of T cell responses to AZD1222 COVID-19 vaccine. Study-level results: Two doses of AZD1222 preceded a rise in Spike-specific TCR breadth and depth. Only six individuals given AZD1222 were seropositive at baseline.

The input for sequencing was peripheral blood, taken 28 days after the second AZD1222 dose. The TCR originated in an adult who received the AZD1222 COVID-19 vaccine.

The CDR3 nucleotides read TGTGCCAGTAGTAGACCTGCAACTAATGAAAAACTGTTTTTT. Protein sequence: CASSRPATNEKLFF. The V gene is TRBV19, the J gene TRBJ1-4, with D uncertain. Trimming took off 4 bases at V and 0 bases at J, with 6 bases between the two ends. The germline CDR1 and CDR2 sequences are LNHDA and SQIVND (reference sequence). This CDR3 comprises 14 residues.